The T cell receptor beta chain under discussion was sequenced for a study of identical twins. Each donor was a healthy Caucasian. The cDNA had a unique molecular identifier and a template-switch universal primer site. TCRdb reanalysed the 5' RACE reads using MiXCR and keeps one entry per CDR3 protein. The table lists 1.5 million or so distinct CDR3 sequences, under 35% of them singletons. The CDR3 contains 16 residues. V lost 6 bases, J lost 0 bases, and 15 bases lay in between. This TCR was recovered from a newborn girl in good health. The rearrangement joins TRBV12-3 or TRBV12-4 to TRBJ2-4; D is perhaps TRBD1 (6 bases). The sequenced sample consisted of cord blood. CDR3 sequence reads: CASSQARQVAKNIQYF. CDR3 nucleotide sequence: TGTGCCAGCAGCCAAGCGAGACAGGTAGCCAAAAACATTCAGTACTTC.